This TCR beta chain stems from a study of patients and donors after allogeneic stem cell transplantation. Each CDR3 protein is one row after TCRdb ran MiXCR on the RT-PCR reads. The sample consists of about 160,000 distinct CDR3 sequences, roughly two fifths of them appearing once. The length of the CDR3 is 12 residues. The germline V and J ends were trimmed by 4 bases and 4 bases, with 6 bases remaining between them. Germline-derived CDR1 and CDR2 are SGHDT and YYEEEE. The sequence was obtained from a human donor who was either an allogeneic HSCT recipient or a stem cell or donor lymphocyte infusion donor (not recorded which). It is not recorded whose cells these are; they may come from a transplant donor. The chain uses TRBV5-6 and TRBJ1-5, with D uncertain. Sequences were obtained from blood, either unsorted or a sorted T cell fraction (not recorded which). The CDR3 sequence: CASSLRNQPQHF. CDR3 coding DNA: TGTGCCAGCAGCCTCAGGAATCAGCCCCAGCATTTT.